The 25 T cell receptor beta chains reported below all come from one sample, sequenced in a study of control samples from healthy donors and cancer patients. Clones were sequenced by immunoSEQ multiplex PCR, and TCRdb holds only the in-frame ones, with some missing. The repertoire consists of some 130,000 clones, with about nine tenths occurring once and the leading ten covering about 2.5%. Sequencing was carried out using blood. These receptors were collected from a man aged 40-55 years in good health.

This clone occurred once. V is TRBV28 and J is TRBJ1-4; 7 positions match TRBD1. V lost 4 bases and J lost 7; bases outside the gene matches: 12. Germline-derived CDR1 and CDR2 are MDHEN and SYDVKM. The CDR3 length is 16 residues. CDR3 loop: CASSSLDRAIREKLFF. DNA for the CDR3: TGTGCCAGCAGTTCACTTGACAGGGCGATACGTGAAAAACTGTTTTTT.

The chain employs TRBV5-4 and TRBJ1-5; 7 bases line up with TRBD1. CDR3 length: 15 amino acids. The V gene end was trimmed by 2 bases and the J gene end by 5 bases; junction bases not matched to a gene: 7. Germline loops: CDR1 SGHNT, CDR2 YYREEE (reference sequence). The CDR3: CASSLYPGGDQPQHF. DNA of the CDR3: TGTGCCAGCAGCTTATACCCAGGGGGTGATCAGCCCCAGCATTTT.

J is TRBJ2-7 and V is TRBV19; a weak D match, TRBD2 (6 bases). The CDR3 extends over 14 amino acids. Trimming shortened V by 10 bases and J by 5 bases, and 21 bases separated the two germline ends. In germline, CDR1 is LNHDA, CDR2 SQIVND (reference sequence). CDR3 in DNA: TGTGCCACCTCACGGGGGTCGCCCTGGGACGAGCAGTACTTC. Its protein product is CATSRGSPWDEQYF.

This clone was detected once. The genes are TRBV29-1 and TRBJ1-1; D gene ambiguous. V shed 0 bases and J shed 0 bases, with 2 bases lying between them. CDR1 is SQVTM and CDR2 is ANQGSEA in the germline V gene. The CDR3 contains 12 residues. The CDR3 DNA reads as TGCAGCGTTGAAGATGTGAACACTGAAGCTTTCTTT. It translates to CSVEDVNTEAFF.

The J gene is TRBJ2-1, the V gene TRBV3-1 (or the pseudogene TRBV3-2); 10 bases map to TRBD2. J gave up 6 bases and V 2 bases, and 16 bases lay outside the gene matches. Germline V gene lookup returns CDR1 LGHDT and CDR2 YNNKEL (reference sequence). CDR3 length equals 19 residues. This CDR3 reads CASSQFNSRLAGVGNEQFF. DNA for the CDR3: TGTGCCAGCAGCCAATTTAACTCTAGGCTAGCGGGGGTTGGCAATGAGCAGTTCTTC.

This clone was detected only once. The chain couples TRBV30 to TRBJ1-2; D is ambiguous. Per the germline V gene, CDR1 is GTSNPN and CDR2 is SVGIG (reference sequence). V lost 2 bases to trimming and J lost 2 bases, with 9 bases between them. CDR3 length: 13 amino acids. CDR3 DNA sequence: TGTGCCTGGAGTTACAGCCTAAACTATGGCTACACCTTC. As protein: CAWSYSLNYGYTF.

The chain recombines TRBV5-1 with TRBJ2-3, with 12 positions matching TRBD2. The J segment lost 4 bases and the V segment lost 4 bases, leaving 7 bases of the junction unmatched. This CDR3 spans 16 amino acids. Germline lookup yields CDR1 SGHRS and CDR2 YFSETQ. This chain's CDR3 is CASSELAGGVADTQYF. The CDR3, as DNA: TGCGCCAGCAGCGAACTAGCGGGGGGTGTAGCAGATACGCAGTATTTT.

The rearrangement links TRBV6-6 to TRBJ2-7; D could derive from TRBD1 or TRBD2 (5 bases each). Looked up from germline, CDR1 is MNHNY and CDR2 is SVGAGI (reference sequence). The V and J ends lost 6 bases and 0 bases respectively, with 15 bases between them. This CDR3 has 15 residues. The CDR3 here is CASSLREKGSYEQYF. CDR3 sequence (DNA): TGTGCCAGCAGCCTCAGGGAGAAAGGCTCCTACGAGCAGTACTTC.

The chain's CDR3 is CASSALGTSGNTIYF. The CDR3 region has the DNA TGTGCCAGCAGCGCGTTAGGGACCTCTGGAAACACCATATATTTT. V is TRBV9 and J is TRBJ1-3; perhaps TRBD1 as D (5 bases). V was shortened by 3 bases and J by 0 bases, with 10 bases between the two germline ends. The CDR3 covers 15 residues. Germline lookup yields CDR1 SGDLS and CDR2 YYNGEE.

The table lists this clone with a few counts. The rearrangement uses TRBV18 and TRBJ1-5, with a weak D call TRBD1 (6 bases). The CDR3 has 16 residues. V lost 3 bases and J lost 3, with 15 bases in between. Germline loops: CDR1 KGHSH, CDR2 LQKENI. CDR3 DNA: TGTGCCAGCTCACCCTTCGGGGGGCTAAACAATCAGCCCCAGCATTTT. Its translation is CASSPFGGLNNQPQHF. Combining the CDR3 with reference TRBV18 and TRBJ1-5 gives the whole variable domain NAGVMQNPRHLVRRRGQEARLRCSPMKGHSHVYWYRQLPEEGLKFMVYLQKENIIDESGMPKERFSAEFPKEGPSILRIQQVVRGDSAAYFCASSPFGGLNNQPQHFGDGTRLSIL.

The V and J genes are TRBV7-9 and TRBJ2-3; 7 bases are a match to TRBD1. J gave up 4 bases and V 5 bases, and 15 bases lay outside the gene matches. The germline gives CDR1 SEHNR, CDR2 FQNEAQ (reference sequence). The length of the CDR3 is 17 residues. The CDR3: CASSGGKGAVAADTQYF. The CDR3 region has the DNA TGTGCCAGCAGCGGTGGGAAGGGGGCAGTGGCGGCAGATACGCAGTATTTT. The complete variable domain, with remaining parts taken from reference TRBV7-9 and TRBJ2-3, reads DTGVSQNPRHKITKRGQNVTFRCDPISEHNRLYWYRQTLGQGPEFLTYFQNEAQLEKSRLLSDRFSAERPKGSFSTLEIQRTEQGDSAMYLCASSGGKGAVAADTQYFGPGTRLTVL.

CDR3 sequence reads: CAISELGQSYEQYF. DNA of the CDR3: TGTGCCATCAGTGAGTTGGGACAGAGTTACGAGCAGTACTTC. The chain couples TRBV10-3 to TRBJ2-7, with 7 bases aligning to TRBD1. Looked up from germline, CDR1 is ENHRY and CDR2 is SYGVKD. The CDR3 spans 14 residues. Trimming removed 1 base from V and 4 bases from J; junction bases left unmatched: 4.

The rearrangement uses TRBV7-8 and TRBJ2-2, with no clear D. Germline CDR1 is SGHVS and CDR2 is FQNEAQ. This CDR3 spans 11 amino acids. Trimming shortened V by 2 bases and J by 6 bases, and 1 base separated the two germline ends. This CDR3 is CASSLSGELFF. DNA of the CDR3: TGTGCCAGCAGCTTATCCGGGGAGCTGTTTTTT.

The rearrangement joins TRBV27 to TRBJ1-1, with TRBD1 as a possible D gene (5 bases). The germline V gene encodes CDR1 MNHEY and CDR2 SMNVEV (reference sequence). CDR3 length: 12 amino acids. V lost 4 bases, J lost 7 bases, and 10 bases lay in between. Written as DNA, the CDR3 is TGTGCCAGCAGTTGGAGGGACGGTGAAGCTTTCTTT. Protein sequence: CASSWRDGEAFF.

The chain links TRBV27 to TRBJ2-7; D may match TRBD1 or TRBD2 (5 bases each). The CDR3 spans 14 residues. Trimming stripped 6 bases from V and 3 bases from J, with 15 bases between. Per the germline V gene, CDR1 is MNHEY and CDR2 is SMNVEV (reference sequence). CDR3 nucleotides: TGTGCCAGCAGCTCCGGGACGGAAATCTACGAGCAGTACTTC. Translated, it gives CASSSGTEIYEQYF.

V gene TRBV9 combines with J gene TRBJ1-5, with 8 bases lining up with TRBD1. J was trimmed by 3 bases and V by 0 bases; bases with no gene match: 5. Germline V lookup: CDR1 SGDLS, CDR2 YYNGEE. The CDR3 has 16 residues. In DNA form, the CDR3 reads TGTGCCAGCAGCGTAGATGGACAGGGTGCCAATCAGCCCCAGCATTTT. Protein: CASSVDGQGANQPQHF.

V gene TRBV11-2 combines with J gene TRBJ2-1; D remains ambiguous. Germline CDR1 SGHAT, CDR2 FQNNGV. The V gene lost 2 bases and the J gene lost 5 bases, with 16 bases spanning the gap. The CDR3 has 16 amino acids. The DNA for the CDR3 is TGTGCCAGCAGCTTAAGGGCCCCCGCTAGAAACAATGAGCAGTTCTTC. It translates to CASSLRAPARNNEQFF.

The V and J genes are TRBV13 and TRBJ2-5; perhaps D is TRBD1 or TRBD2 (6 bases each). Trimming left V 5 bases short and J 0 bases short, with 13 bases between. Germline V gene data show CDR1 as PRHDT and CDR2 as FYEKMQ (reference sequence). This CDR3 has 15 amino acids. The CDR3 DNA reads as TGTGCCAGCAGCCGACCAGGGGACTACCAAGAGACCCAGTACTTC. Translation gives CASSRPGDYQETQYF.

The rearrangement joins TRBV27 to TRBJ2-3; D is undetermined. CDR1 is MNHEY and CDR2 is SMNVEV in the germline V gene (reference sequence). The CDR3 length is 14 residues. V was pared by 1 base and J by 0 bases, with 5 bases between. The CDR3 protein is CASSLYASTDTQYF. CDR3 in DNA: TGTGCCAGCAGTTTATATGCTAGCACAGATACGCAGTATTTT.

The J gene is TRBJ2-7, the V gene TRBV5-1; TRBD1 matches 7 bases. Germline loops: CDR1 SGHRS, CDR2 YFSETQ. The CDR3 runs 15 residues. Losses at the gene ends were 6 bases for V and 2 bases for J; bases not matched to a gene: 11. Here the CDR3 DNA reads TGCGCCAGCACCTCAACAGGGGTAGCCCCCTACGAGCAGTACTTC. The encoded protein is CASTSTGVAPYEQYF.

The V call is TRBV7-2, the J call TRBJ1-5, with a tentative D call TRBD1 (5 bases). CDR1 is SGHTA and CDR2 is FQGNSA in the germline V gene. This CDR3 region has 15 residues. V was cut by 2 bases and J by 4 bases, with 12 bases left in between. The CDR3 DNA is TGTGCCAGCAGCTTATGGACGGAGGGGAATCAGCCCCAGCATTTT. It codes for CASSLWTEGNQPQHF.

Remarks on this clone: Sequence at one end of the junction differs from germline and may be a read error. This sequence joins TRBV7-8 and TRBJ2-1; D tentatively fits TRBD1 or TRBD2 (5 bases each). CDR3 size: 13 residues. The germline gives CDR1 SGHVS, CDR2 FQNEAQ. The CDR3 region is CVSNQGGYNEQFF. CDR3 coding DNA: TGCGTCAGCAACCAGGGCGGGTACAATGAGCAGTTCTTC.

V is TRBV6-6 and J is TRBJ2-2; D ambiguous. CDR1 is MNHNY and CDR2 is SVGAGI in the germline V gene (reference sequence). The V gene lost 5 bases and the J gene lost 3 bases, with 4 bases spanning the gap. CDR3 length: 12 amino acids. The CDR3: CASSLYTGELFF. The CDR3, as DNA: TGTGCCAGCAGTCTATACACCGGGGAGCTGTTTTTT.

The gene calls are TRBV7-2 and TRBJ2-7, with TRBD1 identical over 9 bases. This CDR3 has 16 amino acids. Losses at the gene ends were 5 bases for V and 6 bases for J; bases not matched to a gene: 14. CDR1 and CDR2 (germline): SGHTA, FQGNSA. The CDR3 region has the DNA TGTGCCAGCAGCCGGCAGACCGGGACAGGGCAATCCGAGCAGTACTTC. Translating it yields CASSRQTGTGQSEQYF.

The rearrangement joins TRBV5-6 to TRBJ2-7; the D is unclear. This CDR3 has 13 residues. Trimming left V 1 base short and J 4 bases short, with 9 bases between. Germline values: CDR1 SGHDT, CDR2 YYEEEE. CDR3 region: CASSLNRLYEQYF. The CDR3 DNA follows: TGTGCCAGCAGCTTGAACCGTTTGTACGAGCAGTACTTC.